This passage covers 10 T cell receptor beta chains from one sample sequenced in a study of T-cell reconstitution after alpha-beta-depleted transplantation in children. It was with unique molecular identifiers that the TCRbeta library was prepared. TCRdb reanalysed the PCR reads using MiXCR and keeps one entry per CDR3 protein. The sample consists of about 500,000 distinct CDR3 sequences, about 10% of them appearing once. The sample consisted of PBMCs, mostly from graft donor cells, taken 180 days after TCRalphabeta/CD19-depleted stem cell transplant. These receptors came from a female patient aged 2-9 years who had a stem cell transplant for aplastic anemia, so the T cells may come from the graft donor.

This clonotype has just a few counts. The gene calls are TRBV12-3 or TRBV12-4 and TRBJ1-2, with a weak D call TRBD1 (5 bases). The length of the CDR3 is 14 residues. Trimming removed 4 bases at V and 3 bases at J, with 12 bases between. For the CDR3, the DNA is TGTGCCAGCAGTTCCAGACAGCCGGACTATGGCTACACCTTC. Translation gives CASSSRQPDYGYTF.

This clonotype was observed many times. The chain joins TRBV7-3 to TRBJ2-1, with 8 positions matching TRBD2. The CDR3 consists of 15 residues. With V trimmed by 1 base and J by 6 bases, 5 bases remained unmatched. CDR1 and CDR2 (germline): SGHTA, FQGTGA. The CDR3, as DNA: TGTGCCAGCAGCTTAAAAAGCGGGAGAAGCAATGAGCAGTTCTTC. Its protein product is CASSLKSGRSNEQFF.

In its sample, this clonotype was seen many times. The chain is built from TRBV10-3 and TRBJ2-1; D is unclear. Germline values: CDR1 ENHRY, CDR2 SYGVKD. This CDR3 region has 14 residues. With 2 bases removed from V and 8 bases from J, the gap between germline ends came to 13 bases. CDR3 sequence (DNA): TGTGCCATCAGTGAGGATCCGGCGTTTGATGAGCAGTTCTTC. Translated, it gives CAISEDPAFDEQFF.

The table lists this clonotype with a few counts. The gene calls are TRBV6-1 and TRBJ2-7; D remains ambiguous. The germline gives CDR1 MNHNS, CDR2 SASEGT. Between the trimmed V and J ends, which lost 0 bases and 2 bases, there was a span of 8 bases. The CDR3 is made up of 14 amino acids. CDR3 in amino acids: CASSEAVITYEQYV. The CDR3 region has the DNA TGTGCCAGCAGTGAAGCTGTGATCACCTACGAGCAGTACGTC.

This clonotype turned up a few times. The V gene is TRBV7-2, the J gene TRBJ2-5; the D gene could be TRBD1 or TRBD2 (6 bases each). CDR3 length: 16 amino acids. Trimming took off 1 base at V and 4 bases at J, with 16 bases between the two ends. Germline loops: CDR1 SGHTA, CDR2 FQGNSA. The CDR3 DNA follows: TGTGCCAGCAGCTTAGGGGGGGCGGCCTTCCTAGAGACCCAGTACTTC. Amino acid sequence: CASSLGGAAFLETQYF.

This sequence joins TRBV6-2 or TRBV6-3 and TRBJ2-1; tentatively, D is TRBD2 (5 bases). There are 14 residues in the CDR3. Trimming cost V 7 bases and J 8 bases, with 18 bases left between them. The germline V gene encodes CDR1 MNHEY and CDR2 SVGEGT. The CDR3 coding sequence is TGTGCCAGCACCTCCCTGAGATTCGGGGATGAGCAGTTCTTC. Translating gives CASTSLRFGDEQFF.

This clonotype showed up many times. V usage is TRBV15 and J usage is TRBJ2-3; 8 bases map to TRBD2. The V gene end was trimmed by 0 bases and the J gene end by 1 base; junction bases not matched to a gene: 6. Looked up from germline, CDR1 is LNHNV and CDR2 is YYDKDF (reference sequence). This CDR3 spans 17 amino acids. CDR3 DNA sequence: TGTGCCACCAGCAGAGATAGCGGGGAAGAGGGCACAGATACGCAGTATTTT. This translates into CATSRDSGEEGTDTQYF.

The J gene is TRBJ2-1, the V gene TRBV20-1; 8 bases agree with TRBD1. The CDR3 covers 16 residues. V gave up 3 bases and J gave up 0 bases; unmatched junction bases: 7. The V gene's germline CDR1 is DFQATT and CDR2 SNEGSKA (reference sequence). CDR3 in DNA: TGCAGTGCTAGCCCTACGGACAGGGCCTCCTACAATGAGCAGTTCTTC. Translated: CSASPTDRASYNEQFF.

Ten or more counts support this clonotype. The gene calls are TRBV3-1 and TRBJ2-1; the D call may be TRBD1 or TRBD2 (5 bases each). Deletions cut 1 base from V and 10 bases from J, with 20 bases between. The germline V gene has CDR1 LGHDT and CDR2 YNNKEL (reference sequence). This CDR3 is 16 amino acids long. The CDR3 DNA sequence: TGTGCCAGCAGCCAAGGGGGCGGGTACTCTGTAATAGAGCAGTTCTTC. It specifies CASSQGGGYSVIEQFF.

The rearrangement links TRBV7-9 to TRBJ2-2, with D possibly matching TRBD2 (6 bases). With 2 bases removed from V and 7 bases from J, the gap between germline ends came to 17 bases. The CDR3 covers 16 residues. CDR1 and CDR2 from the germline V gene are SEHNR and FQNEAQ (reference sequence). The CDR3 spells CASSLLVKRAGGELFF. Written as DNA, the CDR3 is TGTGCCAGCAGCTTATTGGTCAAGCGGGCCGGCGGGGAGCTGTTTTTT.